This entry lists 6 T cell receptor beta chains sequenced from one sample in a study of human T cells and chemical hapten exposure. Blood, whole and unfractionated, served as the source for total RNA extraction. TCRdb called the 5' RACE reads again in MiXCR, with one record for every CDR3 protein. The sample records around 140,000 distinct CDR3 sequences, about 4% being singletons. The receptors come from a female donor in good health.

This clonotype was detected ten times or more. J is TRBJ2-7 and V is TRBV5-1, with unresolved D. Germline loops: CDR1 SGHRS, CDR2 YFSETQ. The V end was cut by 0 bases, the J end by 5 bases, with 6 bases between. The CDR3 is 12 amino acids. Here the CDR3 reads CASSLGVNEQYF. The CDR3 DNA reads TGCGCCAGCAGCTTGGGGGTCAACGAGCAGTACTTC.

There are a few counts of this clonotype. The chain employs TRBV12-3 or TRBV12-4 and TRBJ2-7; TRBD1 agrees at 8 bases. The trim removed 6 bases at V and 3 bases at J, leaving 25 bases unmatched. This CDR3 contains 20 residues. CDR3 bases: TGTGCCAGCAGCCAACCGGACAGGGCTTTCGGGAACCCCCGGGACTACGAGCAGTACTTC. It yields the protein CASSQPDRAFGNPRDYEQYF.

A few counts support this clonotype. The CDR3 carries no conserved terminal phenylalanine or tryptophan, so it likely arises from a read error. The limits of the CDR3 on the DNA are not certain, so only TCRdb's listed CDR3 is given. The CDR3: CASRSSWASYFL. The rearrangement links TRBV12-2 to TRBJ2-3; the listed D gene, TRBD2, was not tested against the DNA. TRBV12-2 is deemed a pseudogene. The CDR3 is 12 amino acids in total, end residues counted.

In this sample, this clonotype turned up many times. The gene calls are TRBV12-3 or TRBV12-4 and TRBJ2-3, with D perhaps TRBD2 (5 bases). The CDR3 has 14 amino acids. The germline V and J ends were trimmed by 2 bases and 4 bases, with 10 bases remaining between them. CDR3 sequence: CASSLRGWPDTQYF. The CDR3, as DNA: TGTGCCAGCAGTTTACGGGGTTGGCCAGATACGCAGTATTTT.

Worth noting for this clonotype: A much larger clone is a single base away; this may be a read error. The rearrangement joins TRBV19 to TRBJ2-3; D is ambiguous. Germline V gene sequence: CDR1 LNHDA, CDR2 SQIVND (reference sequence). The CDR3 contains 11 residues. For the CDR3, the DNA is TGCGCAACGGAGTGGACAGATACGCAGTATTTT. Translated: CATEWTDTQYF.

This clonotype was picked up many times. V gene TRBV5-4 combines with J gene TRBJ1-5, with 7 bases identical to TRBD1. The CDR3 totals 17 residues. From germline, CDR1 is SGHNT and CDR2 YYREEE (reference sequence). Trimming removed 4 bases from V and 2 bases from J; junction bases left unmatched: 12. The CDR3 spells CASSLGQDPTRNQPQHF. CDR3 DNA sequence: TGTGCCAGCAGCCTAGGACAGGACCCGACACGCAATCAGCCCCAGCATTTT.